The rows below give T cell receptor beta chains drawn from one sample of a study of CD8+CD57+ T cells in acquired aplastic anemia. TCRdb recomputed calls from the reads with MiXCR, one row per CDR3 protein. The table includes around 180,000 distinct CDR3 sequences, around 60% detected once. The source material was sorted CD4+, CD8+, or CD8+CD57+ T cells (not recorded which) from PBMCs. The receptors stem from a human donor in good health. Both conserved end residues are part of each CDR3. The D gene is left open where the match is weak.

j_gene,d_gene,v_gene,CDR3nt,CDR3aa
TRBJ2-5,NA,TRBV5-8,TGTGCTAGCTTAAACCGGGACCACCTATTACCCCAGTACTTC,CASLNRDHLLPQYF
TRBJ2-7,NA,TRBV28,TGTGCCAGCAGTTTTTATTTGCGGGCCTACGAGCAGTACTTC,CASSFYLRAYEQYF
TRBJ1-3,NA,TRBV11-3,TGTGCCAGCAGCTTATCCGCCAGGGTGAGCGGAAACACCATATATTTT,CASSLSARVSGNTIYF
TRBJ1-6,TRBD1,TRBV10-3,TGTGCCATCAGTGACCCGCTCGGACAGGGGGCGGCTTCACCCCTCCACTTT,CAISDPLGQGAASPLHF
TRBJ1-5,TRBD1,TRBV19,TGTGCCAGTAGTCCATCCCGGGACAGGGTCGGTCAGCCCCAGCATTTT,CASSPSRDRVGQPQHF
TRBJ1-2,NA,TRBV10-3,TGTGCCATCAGTGAGTGGGGAGACTATGGCTACACCTTC,CAISEWGDYGYTF
TRBJ2-7,TRBD2,TRBV2,TGTGCCAGCAGGGGGACTAGCGGGAGATCCTACGAGCAGTACTTC,CASRGTSGRSYEQYF
TRBJ1-6,NA,TRBV19,TGTGCCAGTAGTGAGGAACAGGGTTTTTCACCCCTCCACTTT,CASSEEQGFSPLHF
TRBJ1-2,NA,TRBV10-3,TGTGCCATCAGTGCGATACGGAGGACAGAGCAAAGTAACTATGGCTACACCTTC,CAISAIRRTEQSNYGYTF
TRBJ1-2,NA,TRBV9,TGTGCCAGCAGCGTAGCCGGGGATTCCCCCTATGGCTACACCTTC,CASSVAGDSPYGYTF
TRBJ2-7,TRBD1,TRBV20-1,TGCAGTGCTAGAGATCCGGGACAGGGGGCGGGCGAGCAGTACTTC,CSARDPGQGAGEQYF